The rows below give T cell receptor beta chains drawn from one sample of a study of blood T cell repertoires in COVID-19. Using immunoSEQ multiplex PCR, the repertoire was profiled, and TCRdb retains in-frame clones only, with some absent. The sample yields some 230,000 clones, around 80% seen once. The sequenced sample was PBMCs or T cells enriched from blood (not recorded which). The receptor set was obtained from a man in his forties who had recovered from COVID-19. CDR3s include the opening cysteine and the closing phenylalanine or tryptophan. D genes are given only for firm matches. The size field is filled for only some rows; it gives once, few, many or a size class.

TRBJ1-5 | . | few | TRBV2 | TGTGCCAGCAGTGTAGAGAGGGGCAATCAGCCCCAGCATTTT | CASSVERGNQPQHF
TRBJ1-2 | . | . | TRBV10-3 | TGTGCCATCAGTGAGACATCAAACTATGGCTACACCTTC | CAISETSNYGYTF
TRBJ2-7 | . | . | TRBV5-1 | TGCGCCAGCAGCTTGGACCTATACGAGCAGTACTTC | CASSLDLYEQYF
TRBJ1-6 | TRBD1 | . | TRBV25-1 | TGTGCCACTCAGGGACAGGGGAGTTCACCCCTCCACTTT | CATQGQGSSPLHF
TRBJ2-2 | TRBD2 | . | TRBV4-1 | TGCGCCAGCAGCCAACTAACTAGCGGGAGAAACACCGGGGAGCTGTTTTTT | CASSQLTSGRNTGELFF
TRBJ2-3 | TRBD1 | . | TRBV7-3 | TGTGCCAGCAGCCTTCAGGGGGCCCCTACAGATACGCAGTATTTT | CASSLQGAPTDTQYF
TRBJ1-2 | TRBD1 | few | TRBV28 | TGTGCCAGCACCCGTGACAGGGGACCTTATGGCTACACCTTC | CASTRDRGPYGYTF
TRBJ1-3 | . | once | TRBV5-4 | TGTGCCAGCAGCTTGCGGGGGGAATCTGGAAACACCATATATTTT | CASSLRGESGNTIYF
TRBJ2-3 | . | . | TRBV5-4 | TGTGCCAGCAGCCCACAAGACGGCGGGGCTAGCACAGATACGCAGTATTTT | CASSPQDGGASTDTQYF
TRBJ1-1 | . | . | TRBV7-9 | TGTGCCAGCAGCTTCTCGGGTGAAGCTTTCTTT | CASSFSGEAFF
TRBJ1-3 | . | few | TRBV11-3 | TGTGCCAGCAGCTCTTCCTTCCACGATCCAGTATATTTT | CASSSSFHDPVYF